The 11 T cell receptor beta chains reported below all come from one sample, sequenced in a study of CD8 T cells in ankylosing spondylitis. TCRdb passed the 5' RACE reads through MiXCR, listing each CDR3 protein once. The table lists around 300,000 distinct CDR3 sequences, 11% of them singletons. The sequenced sample was blood, either unsorted or a sorted T cell fraction (not recorded which). The receptors derive from a female donor with ankylosing spondylitis or in good health (not recorded which).

This rearrangement joins TRBV7-9 to TRBJ2-2; no reliable D call. This CDR3 contains 15 residues. Deletions cut 3 bases from V and 5 bases from J, with 13 bases between. The germline V gene has CDR1 SEHNR and CDR2 FQNEAQ (reference sequence). The CDR3 DNA follows: TGTGCCAGCAGCTTCTCAGAGATGTGGACCGGGGAGCTGTTTTTT. Its translation is CASSFSEMWTGELFF.

This clonotype showed up many times. CDR3 nucleotides: TGTGCCATCAGTGCGTCTGAGGAAAACACCATATATTTT. Protein: CAISASEENTIYF. This sequence joins TRBV10-3 and TRBJ1-3; no definite D call. The CDR3 consists of 13 residues. Germline V gives CDR1 ENHRY, CDR2 SYGVKD. V dropped 4 bases and J dropped 6 bases, with 10 bases sitting between them.

This clonotype was found many times. This chain uses TRBV29-1 with TRBJ1-1; tentatively, D is TRBD1 (6 bases). V lost 6 bases to trimming and J lost 0 bases, with 11 bases between them. Germline values: CDR1 SQVTM, CDR2 ANQGSEA. The CDR3 is 13 residues long. The CDR3 loop is CSVRDRMNTEAFF. In DNA form, the CDR3 reads TGCAGCGTCCGCGACAGGATGAACACTGAAGCTTTCTTT. The variable domain in full, with the rest retrieved from reference TRBV29-1 and TRBJ1-1, is SAVISQKPSRDICQRGTSLTIQCQVDSQVTMMFWYRQQPGQSLTLIATANQGSEATYESGFVIDKFPISRPNLTFSTLTVSNMSPEDSSIYLCSVRDRMNTEAFFGQGTRLTVV.

This clonotype appeared many times. The V call is TRBV20-1, the J call TRBJ1-1, with 7 bases matching TRBD1. J lost 0 bases, V lost 4 bases, and 2 bases had no gene match. This CDR3 is built from 13 residues. CDR1 and CDR2 from the germline V gene are DFQATT and SNEGSKA (reference sequence). CDR3: CSANGQVNTEAFF. The DNA for the CDR3 is TGCAGTGCTAATGGACAGGTGAACACTGAAGCTTTCTTT.

The chain couples TRBV5-1 to TRBJ2-2; 8 positions match TRBD1. Germline trimming cut 4 bases from V and 7 bases from J; bases unmatched to any gene: 6. This CDR3 has 14 residues. Germline-derived CDR1 and CDR2 are SGHRS and YFSETQ. CDR3 nucleotide sequence: TGCGCCAGCAGCCTGACAGGGGCCGGCGGGGAGCTGTTTTTT. It is translated as CASSLTGAGGELFF.

The sample holds many counts of this clonotype. This chain links TRBV15 with TRBJ1-4; D is unclear. V lost 0 bases and J lost 10, with 9 bases in between. The germline CDR1 and CDR2 sequences are LNHNV and YYDKDF (reference sequence). This CDR3 is 13 amino acids long. CDR3 nucleotides: TGTGCCACCAGCAGAGAGGCCGCTCGAAAACTGTTTTTT. It codes for CATSREAARKLFF.

The chain couples TRBV12-3 or TRBV12-4 to TRBJ2-7; D is ambiguous. V shed 2 bases and J shed 5 bases, with 10 bases lying between them. This CDR3 comprises 13 residues. CDR3 sequence (DNA): TGTGCCAGCAGTTTAAGGCAGGTCGACGAGCAGTACTTC. Translating it yields CASSLRQVDEQYF.

In this sample, this clonotype turned up a few times. This chain joins TRBV7-9 and TRBJ2-1, with a tentative D call TRBD1 (6 bases). Trimming took 7 bases from V and 0 from J, leaving 13 bases between them. CDR1 is SEHNR, CDR2 FQNEAQ, per germline (reference sequence). The CDR3 has 15 residues. As DNA, the CDR3 is TGTGCCAGCACTCTAGGGACACTCTCCTACAATGAGCAGTTCTTC. Translation gives CASTLGTLSYNEQFF.

The CDR3 region is CASSLGLAETNTGELFF. The CDR3 bases are TGTGCCAGCAGCTTAGGTCTAGCGGAAACGAACACCGGGGAGCTGTTTTTT. The chain couples TRBV11-2 to TRBJ2-2; 7 positions match TRBD2. This CDR3 is built from 17 residues. The germline V gene has CDR1 SGHAT and CDR2 FQNNGV. Trimming cost V 1 base and J 0 bases; bases outside gene matches: 5.

This clonotype was seen repeatedly, ten times or more. The chain links TRBV5-1 to TRBJ1-2; TRBD1 matches 7 bases. This CDR3 has 14 amino acids. Losses at the gene ends were 2 bases for V and 2 bases for J; bases not matched to a gene: 3. Germline V lookup: CDR1 SGHRS, CDR2 YFSETQ. CDR3: CASSFTGENYGYTF. DNA of the CDR3: TGCGCCAGCAGCTTTACAGGGGAAAACTATGGCTACACCTTC.

The sample holds a few counts of this clonotype. For the CDR3, the DNA is TGTGCCAGATCCGGGACAACCAACACTGAAGCTTTCTTT. Translated: CARSGTTNTEAFF. The chain joins TRBV2 to TRBJ1-1; TRBD1 is a possible D gene (6 bases). CDR3 length: 13 residues. Trimming took 9 bases from V and 2 from J, leaving 13 bases between them. The germline V gene encodes CDR1 SNHLY and CDR2 FYNNEI.